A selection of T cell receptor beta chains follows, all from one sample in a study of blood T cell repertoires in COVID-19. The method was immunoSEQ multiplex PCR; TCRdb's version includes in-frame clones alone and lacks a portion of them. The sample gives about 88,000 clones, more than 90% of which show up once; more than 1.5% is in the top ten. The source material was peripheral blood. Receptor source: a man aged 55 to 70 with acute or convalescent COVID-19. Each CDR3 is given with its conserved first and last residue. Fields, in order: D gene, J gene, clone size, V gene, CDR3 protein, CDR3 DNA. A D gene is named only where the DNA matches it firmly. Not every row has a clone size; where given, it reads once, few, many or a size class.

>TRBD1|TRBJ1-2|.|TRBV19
CASLTGGANYGYTF
TGTGCCAGTCTGACAGGGGGAGCTAACTATGGCTACACCTTC
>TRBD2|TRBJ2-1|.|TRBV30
CAWSVRRGNEQFF
TGTGCCTGGAGTGTACGGCGGGGGAATGAGCAGTTCTTC
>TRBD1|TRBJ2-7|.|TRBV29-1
CSVEDSRGLDF
TGCAGCGTTGAAGATAGCAGGGGGCTTGACTTC
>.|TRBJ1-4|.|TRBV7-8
CASRQDATNEKLFF
TGTGCCAGCCGACAGGATGCAACTAATGAAAAACTGTTTTTT
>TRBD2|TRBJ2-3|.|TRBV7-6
CASSFSSGRRGTDTQYF
TGTGCCAGCAGCTTCTCTAGCGGGAGGAGGGGTACAGATACGCAGTATTTT
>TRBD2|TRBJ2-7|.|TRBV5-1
CASSLPGGSSYEQYF
TGCGCCAGCAGTTTGCCGGGAGGAAGCTCCTACGAGCAGTACTTC
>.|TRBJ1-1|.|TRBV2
CASSEQENTEAFF
TGTGCCAGCAGTGAACAGGAGAACACTGAAGCTTTCTTT
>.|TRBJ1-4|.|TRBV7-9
CASSLGREEKLFF
TGTGCCAGCAGCTTAGGCAGGGAAGAAAAACTGTTTTTT
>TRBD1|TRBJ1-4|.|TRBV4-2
CASSQDLTGRNGEKLFF
TGTGCCAGCAGCCAAGATTTGACAGGGCGGAATGGTGAAAAACTGTTTTTT
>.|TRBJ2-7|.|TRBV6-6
CASSFTGISYEQYF
TGTGCCAGCAGTTTTACCGGGATCTCCTACGAGCAGTACTTC
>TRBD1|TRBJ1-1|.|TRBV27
CASSSRQGMSNTEAFF
TGTGCCAGCAGTTCCCGACAGGGCATGTCTAACACTGAAGCTTTCTTT
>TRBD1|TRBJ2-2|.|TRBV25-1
CASSESRQGDHTGELFF
TGTGCCAGCAGTGAATCACGACAGGGGGACCACACCGGGGAGCTGTTTTTT
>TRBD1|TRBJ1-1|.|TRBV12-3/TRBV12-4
CASKVETGTEAFF
TGTGCCAGCAAGGTGGAGACAGGGACTGAAGCTTTCTTT
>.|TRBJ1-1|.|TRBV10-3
CAISELPGGGHTEAFF
TGTGCCATCAGTGAGTTGCCCGGGGGGGGACACACTGAAGCTTTCTTT
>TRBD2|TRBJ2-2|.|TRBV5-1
CASSGSGVNTGELFF
TGCGCCAGCAGCGGTAGCGGGGTGAACACCGGGGAGCTGTTTTTT
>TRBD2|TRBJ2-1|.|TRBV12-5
CASGLVGKGELAGNNEQFF
TGTGCTAGTGGTTTGGTGGGGAAGGGGGAACTAGCGGGAAACAATGAGCAGTTCTTC
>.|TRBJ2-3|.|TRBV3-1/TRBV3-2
CASGLSTDTQYF
TGTGCCAGCGGGCTCAGCACAGATACGCAGTATTTT
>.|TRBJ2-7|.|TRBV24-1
CATSDVGAENSEQYF
TGTGCCACCAGTGATGTGGGAGCGGAAAACAGCGAGCAGTACTTC
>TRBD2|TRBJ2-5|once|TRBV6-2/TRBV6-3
CASSYFATSGQETQYF
TGTGCCAGCAGTTACTTCGCTACTAGCGGACAAGAGACCCAGTACTTC
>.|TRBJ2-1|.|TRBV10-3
CAISELSNEQFF
TGTGCCATCAGTGAGCTTTCCAATGAGCAGTTCTTC
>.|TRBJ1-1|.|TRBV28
CASSYRGGLHTEAFF
TGTGCCAGCAGCTACCGCGGGGGACTACACACTGAAGCTTTCTTT
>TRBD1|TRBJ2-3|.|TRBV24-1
CATSGRQGPSTDTQYF
TGTGCCACCAGTGGTAGACAGGGACCTAGCACAGATACGCAGTATTTT
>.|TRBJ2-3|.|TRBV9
CASSVGGGDTQYF
TGTGCCAGCAGCGTAGGGGGAGGCGATACGCAGTATTTT